These 10 T cell receptor beta chains came from one sample sequenced in a study of PD-1 blockade in mismatch repair-deficient tumors. Generated by immunoSEQ multiplex PCR, the TCRdb table keeps only in-frame clones and is missing some. Here the sample spans 50,000 or so clones, roughly 80% being singletons. The input for sequencing was peripheral blood, taken roughly 21 weeks after starting pembrolizumab. All receptors derive from an adult with mismatch repair-deficient cancer.

This clone was seen only once. The chain employs TRBV15 and TRBJ2-1; a weak D match, TRBD1 (6 bases). Germline V CDR1 and CDR2: LNHNV, YYDKDF (reference sequence). V was pared by 0 bases and J by 4 bases, with 13 bases between. This CDR3 region has 16 residues. For the CDR3, the DNA is TGTGCCACCAGCAGAGACCAGGACAGTAGATACAATGAGCAGTTCTTC. This translates into CATSRDQDSRYNEQFF.

This clone appeared once. The chain couples TRBV18 to TRBJ2-7; 9 nucleotides agree with TRBD1. Germline CDR1 and CDR2: KGHSH and LQKENI. This CDR3 region has 18 residues. Trimming at V came to 3 bases and at J to 5 bases, leaving 17 bases not matched to a gene. DNA for the CDR3: TGTGCCAGCTCACCGCAAAAAACAAACAGGGGGCTCGTCCACGAGCAGTACTTC. This sequence encodes CASSPQKTNRGLVHEQYF.

The chain employs TRBV7-2 and TRBJ1-4, with D perhaps TRBD1 (6 bases). CDR3 size: 15 residues. Germline assignment: CDR1 SGHTA and CDR2 FQGNSA. The V end lost 1 base, the J end lost 7 bases, and 13 bases lay between the germline ends. This CDR3 reads CASSLDLRTAEKLFF. In DNA form, the CDR3 reads TGTGCCAGCAGCTTAGATCTGAGGACAGCTGAAAAACTGTTTTTT.

The chain joins TRBV9 to TRBJ2-5, with a possible D match to TRBD1 (6 bases). Germline V gene data show CDR1 as SGDLS and CDR2 as YYNGEE. The CDR3 runs 14 residues. The V and J ends lost 4 bases and 5 bases respectively, with 15 bases between them. CDR3 region: CASSPLDRSETQYF. The CDR3 bases are TGTGCCAGCAGCCCCTTGGACAGATCGGAGACCCAGTACTTC.

The V and J genes are TRBV19 and TRBJ1-4; 7 nucleotides match TRBD1. CDR1 LNHDA and CDR2 SQIVND come from the germline V gene (reference sequence). The V gene end was trimmed by 5 bases and the J gene end by 3 bases; junction bases not matched to a gene: 9. This CDR3 spans 16 amino acids. DNA of the CDR3: TGTGCCAGTAGTGTTTTTGGGACAGCCGCTAATGAAAAACTGTTTTTT. As protein: CASSVFGTAANEKLFF.

V and J are TRBV5-4 and TRBJ2-1, with 16 positions matching TRBD2. There are 18 residues in the CDR3. The germline gives CDR1 SGHNT, CDR2 YYREEE (reference sequence). Germline trimming cut 4 bases from V and 7 bases from J; bases unmatched to any gene: 11. DNA of the CDR3: TGTGCCAGCAGCCGAACGGGACTAGCGGGAGGGCAGAGAAATGAGCAGTTCTTC. It yields the protein CASSRTGLAGGQRNEQFF. Supplemented by reference TRBV5-4 and TRBJ2-1, the full variable domain reads ETGVTQSPTHLIKTRGQQVTLRCSSQSGHNTVSWYQQALGQGPQFIFQYYREEENGRGNFPPRFSGLQFPNYSSELNVNALELDDSALYLCASSRTGLAGGQRNEQFFGPGTRLTVL.

The rearrangement links TRBV19 to TRBJ1-1; the D gene is possibly TRBD1 (6 bases). The CDR3 is made up of 15 amino acids. The V end lost 4 bases, the J end lost 0 bases, and 12 bases lay between the germline ends. Germline V gene lookup returns CDR1 LNHDA and CDR2 SQIVND (reference sequence). CDR3 nucleotides: TGTGCCAGTAGTACATATACAGGGATGAACACTGAAGCTTTCTTT. Translation gives CASSTYTGMNTEAFF.

A note on this clone: One junction end disagrees with the germline gene, perhaps due to a read error. The J gene is TRBJ2-7, the V gene TRBV29-1; maybe TRBD2 (6 bases). Germline V gene sequence: CDR1 SQVTM, CDR2 ANQGSEA. The CDR3 totals 12 residues. The CDR3 DNA sequence: TGCAGCGTTGACTCTTTGGGCGGGAAGCCTCACTTC. It specifies CSVDSLGGKPHF.

The genes are TRBV7-9 and TRBJ2-7; the match to TRBD1 covers 7 bases. The J segment lost 6 bases and the V segment lost 4 bases, leaving 9 bases of the junction unmatched. The CDR3 is 14 residues long. In germline, CDR1 is SEHNR, CDR2 FQNEAQ (reference sequence). Here the CDR3 reads CASSWGTQGLEQYF. The CDR3 DNA follows: TGTGCCAGCAGCTGGGGAACACAGGGGCTCGAGCAGTACTTC.

The chain uses TRBV5-1 and TRBJ2-5; 7 bases align to TRBD2. Germline V gene sequence: CDR1 SGHRS, CDR2 YFSETQ. This CDR3 is built from 16 residues. The trim removed 2 bases at V and 5 bases at J, leaving 12 bases unmatched. CDR3 loop: CASSFRVGRAWETQYF. CDR3 nucleotides: TGCGCCAGCAGCTTTCGAGTAGGGAGGGCCTGGGAGACCCAGTACTTC.